Listed below are T cell receptor beta chains from one sample, sequenced in a study of blood T cells in healthy people across ages. Each CDR3 protein gets one entry after TCRdb re-called the 5' RACE reads with MiXCR. The data hold more than 650,000 distinct CDR3 sequences, with about 20% observed a single time. The source material was blood. These receptors were obtained from a man in his 70s in good health. Each CDR3 is given with its conserved first and last residue. Fields, in order: V gene, J gene, CDR3 protein.

V gene: TRBV4-1
J gene: TRBJ2-1
CDR3 protein: CANSQDSTSGRGTYNEQFF

V gene: TRBV12-3/TRBV12-4
J gene: TRBJ1-1
CDR3 protein: CASSLSQGHTEAFF

V gene: TRBV20-1
J gene: TRBJ2-7
CDR3 protein: CSARSRSSTYEQYF

V gene: TRBV12-3/TRBV12-4
J gene: TRBJ2-1
CDR3 protein: CASSLAGGIQFF

V gene: TRBV27
J gene: TRBJ2-5
CDR3 protein: CASSSGPGLNQETQYF

V gene: TRBV20-1
J gene: TRBJ2-3
CDR3 protein: CSAAKPTSGRSDTQYF

V gene: TRBV11-2
J gene: TRBJ2-7
CDR3 protein: CASSAASGSYEQYF

V gene: TRBV20-1
J gene: TRBJ2-1
CDR3 protein: CSARRDRGSSYNEQFF

V gene: TRBV7-2
J gene: TRBJ2-1
CDR3 protein: CASSFPGWGNEQFF

V gene: TRBV12-3/TRBV12-4
J gene: TRBJ1-1
CDR3 protein: CASSLVTMNTEAFF

V gene: TRBV19
J gene: TRBJ1-5
CDR3 protein: CASSETSRQLNQPQHF

V gene: TRBV3-1
J gene: TRBJ2-5
CDR3 protein: CASSQLTEETQYF

V gene: TRBV11-2
J gene: TRBJ2-5
CDR3 protein: CASSFGQVGQETQYF

V gene: TRBV5-5
J gene: TRBJ1-2
CDR3 protein: CASTLGVGYTF

V gene: TRBV20-1
J gene: TRBJ2-7
CDR3 protein: CSASSEGIEQYF

V gene: TRBV6-5
J gene: .
CDR3 protein: CASTSGGGRGNEQFF

V gene: TRBV6-2/TRBV6-3
J gene: TRBJ2-3
CDR3 protein: CASRFSGRGDTQYF

V gene: TRBV29-1
J gene: TRBJ1-1
CDR3 protein: CSVFGGRTEAFF

V gene: TRBV5-1
J gene: TRBJ2-4
CDR3 protein: CASSLERGPGGDIQYF

V gene: TRBV20-1
J gene: TRBJ1-5
CDR3 protein: CSARVHSNQPQHF

V gene: TRBV5-1
J gene: TRBJ2-3
CDR3 protein: CASSSQRATDTQYF

V gene: TRBV12-3/TRBV12-4
J gene: TRBJ2-1
CDR3 protein: CASNLASYNEQFF

V gene: TRBV20-1
J gene: TRBJ2-1
CDR3 protein: CSARTPVGGQGNDEQFF

V gene: TRBV18
J gene: TRBJ2-5
CDR3 protein: CASSLGTSGGALKTQYF

V gene: TRBV11-2
J gene: TRBJ2-1
CDR3 protein: CASSLASPRGREQFF

V gene: TRBV13
J gene: TRBJ2-5
CDR3 protein: CASSLAGGLVETQYF

V gene: TRBV7-9
J gene: TRBJ2-5
CDR3 protein: CASSLFTTSGRARGTQYF

V gene: TRBV6-6
J gene: TRBJ1-4
CDR3 protein: CASRGGFSSHGEKLFF

V gene: TRBV20-1
J gene: TRBJ1-6
CDR3 protein: CSARRSRGAMYNSPLHF

V gene: TRBV14
J gene: TRBJ1-1
CDR3 protein: CACSPRTGGRMNTEAFF

V gene: TRBV6-5
J gene: TRBJ2-2
CDR3 protein: CASSFAGTDTGELFF

V gene: TRBV10-3
J gene: .
CDR3 protein: CAIRGLAGETQYF

V gene: TRBV3-1
J gene: TRBJ1-1
CDR3 protein: CARSQGGSGAFF

V gene: TRBV20-1
J gene: .
CDR3 protein: CSARSKAAPGYEQYF

V gene: TRBV20-1
J gene: TRBJ1-1
CDR3 protein: CSARDLANTEAFF

V gene: TRBV6-5
J gene: TRBJ2-5
CDR3 protein: CASTNRAEETQYF

V gene: TRBV29-1
J gene: TRBJ1-1
CDR3 protein: CSAPGPTTEAFF

V gene: TRBV7-8
J gene: TRBJ1-3
CDR3 protein: CASSLGRRGVGGNTIYF

V gene: TRBV11-2
J gene: TRBJ2-2
CDR3 protein: CASSRSRAGELFF

V gene: TRBV12-3/TRBV12-4
J gene: TRBJ2-2
CDR3 protein: CASSLRGPGTGELFF

V gene: TRBV28
J gene: TRBJ1-2
CDR3 protein: CASNGDSIYGYTF

V gene: TRBV6-5
J gene: TRBJ2-3
CDR3 protein: CASSYRGASGGDTQYF

V gene: TRBV29-1
J gene: TRBJ1-2
CDR3 protein: CSARSTDNYGYTF

V gene: TRBV2
J gene: TRBJ2-3
CDR3 protein: CASSPHPLGDHTDTQYF

V gene: TRBV7-9
J gene: TRBJ2-5
CDR3 protein: CASSLIVQGGETQYF

V gene: TRBV5-5
J gene: TRBJ2-2
CDR3 protein: CASMVTGAFHGELFF

V gene: TRBV7-2
J gene: TRBJ1-5
CDR3 protein: CASSSAGVRNQPQHF

V gene: TRBV6-2/TRBV6-3
J gene: TRBJ1-2
CDR3 protein: CASSRDRTRSYTF

V gene: TRBV5-1
J gene: TRBJ2-7
CDR3 protein: CASSPNGHFEQYF

V gene: TRBV7-6
J gene: TRBJ1-2
CDR3 protein: CASSGLSDYGYTF

V gene: TRBV10-3
J gene: TRBJ2-3
CDR3 protein: CAIRAGGPTDTQYF

V gene: TRBV7-6
J gene: TRBJ1-3
CDR3 protein: CASSLRRAAGTSGNTIYF

V gene: TRBV12-3/TRBV12-4
J gene: TRBJ1-3
CDR3 protein: CASTDRVAGNTIYF

V gene: TRBV6-5
J gene: TRBJ1-2
CDR3 protein: CASSYVRRGYTF

V gene: TRBV7-8
J gene: TRBJ2-3
CDR3 protein: CASSSRPDRPSTDTQYF

V gene: TRBV9
J gene: TRBJ2-2
CDR3 protein: CASRGLAGAGELFF

V gene: TRBV5-1
J gene: TRBJ1-2
CDR3 protein: CASSLEGAYGYTF

V gene: TRBV24-1
J gene: TRBJ2-6
CDR3 protein: CATSAVGANVLTF

V gene: TRBV4-3
J gene: TRBJ2-5
CDR3 protein: CASSPRGGQETQYF